The subject of this entry is one TCR beta chain. What it recognizes is unknown. The data were obtained in a study of tumor-infiltrating lymphocytes in glioblastoma multiforme. Multiple V-beta primers and a C-beta primer amplified TCRB from RNA. TCRB cDNA was made from approximately 0.5 ug total RNA. In TCRdb, the multiplex PCR reads were re-called with MiXCR into one record per CDR3 protein. The top ten clones hold more than 25% of a sample with about 13,000 distinct CDR3 sequences, 64% of them seen once. The V gene lost 8 bases and the J gene lost 2 bases, with 10 bases spanning the gap. The CDR3 has 12 residues. Germline V gene lookup returns CDR1 SNHLY and CDR2 FYNNEI. Whole-study results and caveats: Just one glioblastoma patient contributed to the TCR-mutation comparison. Clone frequencies may be distorted by unequal TCR transcripts per cell.

The chain carries TRBV2 and TRBJ2-7; a possible D gene is TRBD1 (7 bases). The receptor comes from a male donor with glioblastoma. The sample taken for sequencing was brain tumor tissue. CDR3 region: CASGGTAYEQYF. CDR3 nucleotide sequence: TGTGCCAGCGGGGGGACAGCCTACGAGCAGTACTTC.